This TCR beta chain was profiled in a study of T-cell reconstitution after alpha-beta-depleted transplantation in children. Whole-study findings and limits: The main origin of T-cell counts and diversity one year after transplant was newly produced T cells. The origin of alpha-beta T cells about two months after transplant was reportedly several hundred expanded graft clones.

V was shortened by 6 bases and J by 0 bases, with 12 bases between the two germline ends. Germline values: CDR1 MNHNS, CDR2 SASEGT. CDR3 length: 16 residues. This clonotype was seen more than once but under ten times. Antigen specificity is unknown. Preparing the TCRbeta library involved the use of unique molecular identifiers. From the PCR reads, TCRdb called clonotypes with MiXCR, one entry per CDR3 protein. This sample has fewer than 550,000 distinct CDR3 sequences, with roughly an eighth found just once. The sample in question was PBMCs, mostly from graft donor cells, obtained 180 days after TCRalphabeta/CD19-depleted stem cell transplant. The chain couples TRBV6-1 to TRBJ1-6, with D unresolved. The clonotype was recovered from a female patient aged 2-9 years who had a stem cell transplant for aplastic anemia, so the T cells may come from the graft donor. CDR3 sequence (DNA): TGTGCCAGCAGACTTTTTTCTAGCTCCTATAATTCACCCCTCCACTTT. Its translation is CASRLFSSSYNSPLHF.